The clone carrying this T cell receptor (beta chain) was seen a handful of times. The antigen is undetermined. This entry belongs to a study of T cells in Graves' hyperthyroidism and ophthalmopathy. General observations from the study: Expanded thyroid clonotypes (above 0.001) were mostly also found in blood.

Germline CDR1 MNHEY, CDR2 SMNVEV (reference sequence). V was shortened by 5 bases and J by 0 bases, with 17 bases between the two germline ends. This CDR3 is built from 18 residues. There were TCR beta CDR3 regions amplified from RNA transcripts. During a first-round RT-PCR of the TCR CDR3, the HTBI primer set was used. In TCRdb, the multiplex PCR reads were re-called with MiXCR into one record per CDR3 protein. Of some 530,000 distinct CDR3 sequences listed, around a fifth are singletons. Clinical symptoms, serum thyroxine and TRAb, thyroid ultrasound and orbital computed tomography together formed the diagnostic basis. PBMCs were obtained from approximately 10 ml fresh peripheral blood.

The V gene is TRBV27, the J gene TRBJ2-6; D is unresolved. Sequencing used blood. This clonotype was obtained from a woman between 65 and 79 years old with Graves' ophthalmopathy. The CDR3: CASSPLAGTYSGANVLTF. CDR3 nucleotide sequence: TGTGCCAGCAGTCCTTTGGCAGGAACCTACTCTGGGGCCAACGTCCTGACTTTC.